These T cell receptor beta chains were read from a single sample in a study of graft-versus-host responses after intestinal transplantation. Only in-frame clones appear in the TCRdb table, and some are missing; sequencing was by immunoSEQ multiplex PCR. The sample shows around 25,000 clones, approximately 82% of them seen only once. The source was PBMCs, collected approximately 29 days after intestinal transplant. Receptors originate from a human patient who received an intestinal transplant, so some T cells may come from the graft donor. Both conserved end residues are part of each CDR3. D genes are given only for firm matches. Clone size is shown for a subset of rows, as once, few, many or a class of expanded clone.

CDR3nt	CDR3aa	d_gene	abundance	v_gene	j_gene
TGTGCCAGCAGCTTAGTATCAATGAGCACAGATACGCAGTATTTT	CASSLVSMSTDTQYF	.	.	TRBV7-8	TRBJ2-3
TGCGCCAGCAGCCAAGACACAGACAGGGGGCTTAGTTACGAGCAGTACTTC	CASSQDTDRGLSYEQYF	TRBD1	.	TRBV4-1	TRBJ2-7
TGTGCCAGTAGTATGGCGGGGACTAGCGGCAATGAGCAGTTCTTC	CASSMAGTSGNEQFF	TRBD2	.	TRBV19	TRBJ2-1
TGCGCCAGCAGCCATGGCCGAAGTCGGCCCAATCAGCCCCAGCATTTT	CASSHGRSRPNQPQHF	.	.	TRBV4-1	TRBJ1-5
TGTGCCAGCGCATTAACAGGGGACACTGAAGCTTTCTTT	CASALTGDTEAFF	TRBD1	.	TRBV7-3	TRBJ1-1
TGTGCCAGCAGCGTAGAAACCGGCGGCTACACCTTC	CASSVETGGYTF	.	.	TRBV9	TRBJ1-2
TGCGCCAGCAGCTCCCGGACTAGCGTCATCCAAGAGACCCAGTACTTC	CASSSRTSVIQETQYF	TRBD2	.	TRBV5-1	TRBJ2-5
TGTGCCAGCAGCCATAGCGGGACTGACACCGGGGAGCTGTTTTTT	CASSHSGTDTGELFF	TRBD2	.	TRBV5-4	TRBJ2-2
TGTGCCAGCAGCAGAATTGGGACAGGGCAAGGGACGGCGCAAGAGACCCAGTACTTC	CASSRIGTGQGTAQETQYF	TRBD1	once	TRBV14	TRBJ2-5
TGTGCCTGGAGTGTACTACAGAACACTGAAGCTTTCTTT	CAWSVLQNTEAFF	.	once	TRBV30	TRBJ1-1
TGTGCCATCAGAGACCCTGGAGGGGGGAACACTGAAGCTTTCTTT	CAIRDPGGGNTEAFF	.	few	TRBV10-3	TRBJ1-1
TGTGCCAGCAGCTTGGCGGGGGAGTCTTCACCCCTCCACTTT	CASSLAGESSPLHF	.	.	TRBV5-4	TRBJ1-6
TGTGCCAGCAGTCCCGCTACGGGGTCCTACGAGCAGTACTTC	CASSPATGSYEQYF	.	.	TRBV6-5	TRBJ2-7
TGTGCCAGCAGCTGGGCAGGGGGCGGGACAGATACGCAGTATTTT	CASSWAGGGTDTQYF	TRBD1	.	TRBV7-6	TRBJ2-3
TGTGCCAGCAGTTACCGGGGGACAGGGACCTACGAGCAGTACTTC	CASSYRGTGTYEQYF	TRBD1	.	TRBV6-5	TRBJ2-7
TGTGCCAGCAGCGCCCGGGGCACGAAAAGCTACGAGCAGTACTTC	CASSARGTKSYEQYF	.	.	TRBV21-1	TRBJ2-7
TGTGCCAGCAGCCCCGGGACAACCTACAATGAGCAGTTCTTC	CASSPGTTYNEQFF	.	.	TRBV13	TRBJ2-1
TGCAGCGTTGAAGGTGGACAGGGAGAGGATGAGCAGTTCTTC	CSVEGGQGEDEQFF	TRBD1	.	TRBV29-1	TRBJ2-1
TGTGCCAGCAGCAAGGACCGGGACCCCAGGTACCATGAGCAGTTCTTC	CASSKDRDPRYHEQFF	.	.	TRBV21-1	TRBJ2-1
TGCGCCAGCAGCACCCTAGGAGCGGGGAGCGACGAGCAGTACTTC	CASSTLGAGSDEQYF	TRBD2	.	TRBV5-1	TRBJ2-7
TGTGCCAGCAGAGACAGTACTTATGGCTACACCTTC	CASRDSTYGYTF	.	.	TRBV6-1	TRBJ1-2
TGTGCCAGCTCGTCCTACTGGGGGGTCGAGACAGATACGCAGTATTTT	CASSSYWGVETDTQYF	.	.	TRBV18	TRBJ2-3
TGTGCCAGCAGTACCCGTCTTGGGATACCGAATGAGTACGAGCAGTACTTC	CASSTRLGIPNEYEQYF	.	.	TRBV7-8	TRBJ2-7
TGTGCCAGCAGTTTCTGGACTAGCGGGGGGGAGGATACGCAGTATTTT	CASSFWTSGGEDTQYF	TRBD2	.	TRBV27	TRBJ2-3
TGTGCCAGCAGTGATCGGGCGGGAGGGCCCCCCGGGGAGCTGTTTTTT	CASSDRAGGPPGELFF	TRBD2	few	TRBV6-1	TRBJ2-2
TGTGCCTGGAGTACAGGGGCCTCCTACGAGCAGTACTTC	CAWSTGASYEQYF	TRBD1	.	TRBV30	TRBJ2-7
TGCAGCGTCGCCGATGCCTTTGGACAGGGGTCGGGAGAGCAGTACTTC	CSVADAFGQGSGEQYF	TRBD1	.	TRBV29-1	TRBJ2-7
TGTGCCAGCAGCCCATCTCCCGGGCCCTTTGAGACCCAGTACTTC	CASSPSPGPFETQYF	.	.	TRBV7-6	TRBJ2-5
TGTGCCAGCAGCTGGGACGGGACAACCTACGAGCAGTACTTC	CASSWDGTTYEQYF	.	once	TRBV7-9	TRBJ2-7
TGTGCCAGCAGCTTTCGGACAGGGTCAAACTACGAGCAGTACTTC	CASSFRTGSNYEQYF	TRBD1	.	TRBV7-6	TRBJ2-7
TGTGCCAGCAGTCTTGTGACAGACCCCACCGGGGAGCTGTTTTTT	CASSLVTDPTGELFF	.	.	TRBV6-1	TRBJ2-2
TGTGCCAGCAGCACCCGGGACCCTCCATACAATGAGCAGTTCTTC	CASSTRDPPYNEQFF	.	.	TRBV9	TRBJ2-1
TGTGCCAGCAGCTTAGGACAGGACTATGGCTACACCTTC	CASSLGQDYGYTF	.	.	TRBV7-9	TRBJ1-2
TGTGCCAGCAGCTTAGTTCGGACTAGCGAAGAGCAGTACTTC	CASSLVRTSEEQYF	TRBD2	.	TRBV7-8	TRBJ2-7
TGTGCCAGCAGCGCCCGAGGGGCAGACGGCCGGCCCCTCCACTTT	CASSARGADGRPLHF	.	few	TRBV9	TRBJ1-6
TGTGCCAGCAGTTCGGGGACTAGCGGTAGGAATGAGCAGTTCTTC	CASSSGTSGRNEQFF	TRBD2	.	TRBV27	TRBJ2-1
TGTGCCAGCAGCTTATTCGCGACCGGGGAGCTGTTTTTT	CASSLFATGELFF	.	.	TRBV7-3	TRBJ2-2
TGTGCCAGCAGCTCGACCCGGGGCGCCTACGAGCAGTACTTC	CASSSTRGAYEQYF	.	.	TRBV5-8	TRBJ2-7